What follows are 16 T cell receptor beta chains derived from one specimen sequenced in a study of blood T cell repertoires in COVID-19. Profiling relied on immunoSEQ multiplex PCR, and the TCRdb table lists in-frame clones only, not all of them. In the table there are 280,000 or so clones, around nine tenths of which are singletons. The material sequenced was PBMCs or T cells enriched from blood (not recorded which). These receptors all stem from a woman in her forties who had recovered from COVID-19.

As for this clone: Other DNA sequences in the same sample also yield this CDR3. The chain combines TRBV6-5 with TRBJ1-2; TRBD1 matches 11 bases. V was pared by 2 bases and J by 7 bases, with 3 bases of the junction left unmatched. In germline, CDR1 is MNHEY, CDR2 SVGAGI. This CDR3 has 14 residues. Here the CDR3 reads CASSYTGQGAGYTF. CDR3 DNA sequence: TGTGCCAGCAGTTACACCGGACAGGGGGCTGGCTACACCTTC.

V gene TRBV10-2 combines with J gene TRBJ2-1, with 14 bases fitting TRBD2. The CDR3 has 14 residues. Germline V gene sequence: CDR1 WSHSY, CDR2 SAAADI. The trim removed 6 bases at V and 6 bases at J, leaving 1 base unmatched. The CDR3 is CASRTSGRANEQFF. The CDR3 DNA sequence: TGCGCCAGCAGGACTAGCGGGAGGGCCAATGAGCAGTTCTTC.

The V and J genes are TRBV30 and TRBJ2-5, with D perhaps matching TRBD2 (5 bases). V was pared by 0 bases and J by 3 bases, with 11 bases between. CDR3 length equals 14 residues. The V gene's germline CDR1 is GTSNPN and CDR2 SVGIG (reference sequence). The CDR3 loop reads CAWSVLSGKETQYF. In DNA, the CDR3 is TGTGCCTGGAGTGTACTGTCGGGGAAAGAGACCCAGTACTTC.

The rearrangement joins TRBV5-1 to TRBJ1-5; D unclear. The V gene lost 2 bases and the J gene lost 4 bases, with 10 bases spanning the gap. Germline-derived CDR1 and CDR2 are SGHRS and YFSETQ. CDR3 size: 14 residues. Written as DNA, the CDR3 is TGCGCCAGCAGCTTTCTCCCGGGAAATCAGCCCCAGCATTTT. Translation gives CASSFLPGNQPQHF.

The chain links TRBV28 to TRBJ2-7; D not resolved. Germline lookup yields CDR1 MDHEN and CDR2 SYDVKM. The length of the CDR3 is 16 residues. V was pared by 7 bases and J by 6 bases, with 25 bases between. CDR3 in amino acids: CASTNPPAFSGVEQYF. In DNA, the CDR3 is TGTGCCAGCACCAACCCTCCGGCCTTCTCTGGAGTCGAGCAGTACTTC.

The CDR3 loop is CATSEGDTGMGEQYF. CDR3 sequence (DNA): TGTGCCACCAGCGAGGGGGACACGGGGATGGGGGAGCAGTACTTC. This chain links TRBV15 with TRBJ2-7; possibly TRBD1 for D (6 bases). Germline assignment: CDR1 LNHNV and CDR2 YYDKDF (reference sequence). Trimming shortened V by 5 bases and J by 7 bases, and 21 bases separated the two germline ends. The CDR3 is 15 residues long.

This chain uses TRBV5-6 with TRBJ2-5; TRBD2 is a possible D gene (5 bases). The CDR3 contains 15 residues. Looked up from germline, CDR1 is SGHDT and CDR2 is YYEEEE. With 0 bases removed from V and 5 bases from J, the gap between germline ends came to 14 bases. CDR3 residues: CASSLVVAGGETQYF. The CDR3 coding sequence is TGTGCCAGCAGCTTGGTTGTGGCGGGTGGGGAGACCCAGTACTTC.

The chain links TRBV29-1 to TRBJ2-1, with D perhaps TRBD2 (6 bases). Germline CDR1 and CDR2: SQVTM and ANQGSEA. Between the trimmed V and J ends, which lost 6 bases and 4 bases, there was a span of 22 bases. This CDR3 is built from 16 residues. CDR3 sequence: CSVVPRRETTYNEQFF. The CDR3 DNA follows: TGCAGCGTGGTGCCTCGCCGGGAGACCACATACAATGAGCAGTTCTTC.

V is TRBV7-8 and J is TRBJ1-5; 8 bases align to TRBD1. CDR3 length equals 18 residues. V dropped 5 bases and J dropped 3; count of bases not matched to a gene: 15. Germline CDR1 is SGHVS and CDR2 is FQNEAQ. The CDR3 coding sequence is TGTGCCAGCAGCGAGCGGACAGGGAGTAAATCCCTCAATCAGCCCCAGCATTTT. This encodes CASSERTGSKSLNQPQHF.

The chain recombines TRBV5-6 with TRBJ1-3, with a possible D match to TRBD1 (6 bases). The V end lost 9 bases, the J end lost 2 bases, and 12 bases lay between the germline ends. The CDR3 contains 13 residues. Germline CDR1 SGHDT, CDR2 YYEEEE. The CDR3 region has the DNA TGTGCCACCAAACAGGGACCTGGAAACACCATATATTTT. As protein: CATKQGPGNTIYF.

DNA for the CDR3: TGTGCCAGCAGTTACTCGTCCCGCGGGACCGACAATGAGCAGTTCTTC. It is translated as CASSYSSRGTDNEQFF. The chain carries TRBV6-5 and TRBJ2-1, with D possibly TRBD2 on 6 matching bases. CDR3 length: 16 amino acids. Germline V lookup: CDR1 MNHEY, CDR2 SVGAGI. The germline V and J ends were trimmed by 0 bases and 5 bases, with 14 bases remaining between them.

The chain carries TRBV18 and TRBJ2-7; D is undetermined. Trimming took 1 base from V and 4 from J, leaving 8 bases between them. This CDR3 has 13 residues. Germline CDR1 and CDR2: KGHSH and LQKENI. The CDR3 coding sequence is TGTGCCAGCTCACCACTTAAAAATTACGAGCAGTACTTC. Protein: CASSPLKNYEQYF.

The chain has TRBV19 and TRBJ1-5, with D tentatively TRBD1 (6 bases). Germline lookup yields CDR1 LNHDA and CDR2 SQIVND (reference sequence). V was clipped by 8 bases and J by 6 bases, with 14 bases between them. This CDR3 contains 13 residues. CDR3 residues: CASSPGVAQPQHF. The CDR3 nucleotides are TGTGCCAGTTCCCCAGGGGTGGCTCAGCCCCAGCATTTT.

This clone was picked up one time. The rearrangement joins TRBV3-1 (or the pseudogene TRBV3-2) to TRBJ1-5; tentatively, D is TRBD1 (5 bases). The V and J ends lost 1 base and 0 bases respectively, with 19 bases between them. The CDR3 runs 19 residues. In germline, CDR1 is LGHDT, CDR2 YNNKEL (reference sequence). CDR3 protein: CASSQGRVPINDSNQPQHF. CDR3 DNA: TGTGCCAGCAGCCAAGGCAGGGTCCCGATAAACGATAGCAATCAGCCCCAGCATTTT.

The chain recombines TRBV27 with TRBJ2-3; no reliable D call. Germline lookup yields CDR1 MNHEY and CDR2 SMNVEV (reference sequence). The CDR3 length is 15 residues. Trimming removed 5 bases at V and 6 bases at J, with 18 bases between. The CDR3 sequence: CASSRQPQVWDTQYF. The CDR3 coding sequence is TGTGCCAGCAGTCGTCAACCCCAGGTTTGGGATACGCAGTATTTT.

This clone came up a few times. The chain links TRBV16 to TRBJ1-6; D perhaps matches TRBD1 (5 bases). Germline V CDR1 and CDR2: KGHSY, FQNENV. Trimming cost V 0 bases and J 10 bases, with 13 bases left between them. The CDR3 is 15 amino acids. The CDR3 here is CASSQSAWAGSPLHF. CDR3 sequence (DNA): TGTGCCAGCAGCCAATCAGCCTGGGCAGGGTCACCCCTCCACTTT.